Following are 12 T cell receptor beta chains from one sample sequenced in a study of T cell repertoires in cytomegalovirus infection (dated by TCRdb to between 2018 and 2021). Sequencing took place on an Illumina HiSeq 1500. TCRdb reprocessing: public reads trimmed at Q25 with fastp, clones called with MiXCR, in-frame beta chains kept. Every entry covers one CDR3 protein and lists the most common genes and DNA from its rows. This sample gives more than 250,000 distinct CDR3 sequences in total; 20% to 30% of them show up just once. The biggest ten clones account for about an eighth of the sample. The treatment or condition tag for this specimen amounts to: in vitro stimulation with specific CMV peptide epitopes to enrich CMV-specific T cells. Their target antigens are unknown. The material sequenced was cultured PBMCs, taken from culture after CMV antigen stimulation. The receptors were gathered from a human donor in good health (CMV status not recorded). Some clones in this sample may be carry-over from other donors' samples.

The rearrangement joins TRBV10-3 to TRBJ2-2; D gene ambiguous. Germline CDR1 reads ENHRY; CDR2 reads SYGVKD. This CDR3 contains 15 residues. V gave up 0 bases and J gave up 6 bases, with 11 bases separating them. For the CDR3, the DNA is TGTGCCATCAGTGAGTCGAGTCTAACTGCCGGGGAGCTGTTTTTT. Protein: CAISESSLTAGELFF.

The sample holds many counts of this clonotype. The CDR3 is CSARDMKGQLYPYEQYF. The CDR3 bases are TGCAGTGCTAGAGATATGAAGGGGCAACTTTACCCCTACGAGCAGTACTTC. The chain links TRBV20-1 to TRBJ2-7; tentatively, D is TRBD1 (5 bases). Germline CDR1 is DFQATT and CDR2 is SNEGSKA (reference sequence). Trimming took 0 bases from V and 2 from J, leaving 20 bases between them. The CDR3 totals 17 residues.

This clonotype was counted a few times. The rearrangement links TRBV27 to TRBJ2-1; 10 nucleotides line up with TRBD2. Germline CDR1 is MNHEY and CDR2 is SMNVEV (reference sequence). The CDR3 has 15 residues. Trimming at V came to 3 bases and at J to 4 bases, leaving 3 bases not matched to a gene. The CDR3 is CASSFLAGVYNEQFF. CDR3 DNA: TGTGCCAGCAGTTTCCTAGCGGGGGTATACAATGAGCAGTTCTTC.

This clonotype was detected only a few times. V usage is TRBV15 and J usage is TRBJ1-5; 9 positions match TRBD1. CDR3 length: 16 amino acids. The V gene's germline CDR1 is LNHNV and CDR2 YYDKDF (reference sequence). J gave up 2 bases and V 3 bases, and 5 bases lay outside the gene matches. The chain's CDR3 is CATSSPGQGGNQPQHF. The CDR3 bases are TGTGCCACCAGCAGCCCGGGACAGGGAGGCAATCAGCCCCAGCATTTT.

The sample holds a few counts of this clonotype. The gene calls are TRBV12-3 or TRBV12-4 and TRBJ1-2; 7 positions match TRBD1. With V trimmed by 2 bases and J by 5 bases, 5 bases remained unmatched. The CDR3 spans 14 residues. In DNA, the CDR3 is TGTGCCAGCAGTTTAAATAGGGGGCAATATGGCTACACCTTC. It specifies CASSLNRGQYGYTF.

The chain links TRBV7-2 to TRBJ1-6; 8 nucleotides match TRBD1. The germline V gene encodes CDR1 SGHTA and CDR2 FQGNSA. The CDR3 runs to 15 residues. The V and J ends lost 2 bases and 9 bases, in that order; junction bases with no gene match: 6. CDR3 nucleotides: TGTGCCAGCAGCTTAAGTCGGACAGGGAGTTCACCCCTCCACTTT. Translation: CASSLSRTGSSPLHF.

This clonotype turned up a few times. V is TRBV10-2 and J is TRBJ2-7, with TRBD1 matching over 10 bases. V lost 6 bases to trimming and J lost 6 bases; unmatched junction nucleotides: 2. The CDR3 totals 12 residues. Germline CDR1 and CDR2: WSHSY and SAAADI. The CDR3 DNA reads as TGCGCCAGCAGCTGGACAGGGGGCGAGCAGTACTTC. Protein product: CASSWTGGEQYF.

The V and J genes are TRBV6-2 or TRBV6-3 and TRBJ2-1; TRBD1 matches 7 bases. The junction had 5 bases not matched to a gene; V was cut back by 0 bases and J by 3 bases. Germline lookup yields CDR1 MNHEY and CDR2 SVGEGT. CDR3 length equals 16 residues. CDR3: CASSYSRDSFYNEQFF. The CDR3 DNA reads TGTGCCAGCAGTTACTCTAGGGACAGCTTCTACAATGAGCAGTTCTTC.

V gene TRBV6-2 or TRBV6-3 combines with J gene TRBJ2-3; 7 bases are a match to TRBD2. CDR1 is MNHEY and CDR2 is SVGEGT in the germline V gene. The CDR3 is made up of 17 amino acids. J was trimmed by 3 bases and V by 1 base; bases with no gene match: 10. This CDR3 is CASSYWGRGSSTDTQYF. CDR3 sequence (DNA): TGTGCCAGCAGTTACTGGGGTCGCGGGAGTTCGACAGATACGCAGTATTTT.

The table lists this clonotype with a few counts. The chain joins TRBV18 to TRBJ2-1; D perhaps matches TRBD1 (5 bases). The CDR3 has 13 residues. The germline V gene encodes CDR1 KGHSH and CDR2 LQKENI. Between the trimmed V and J ends, which lost 3 bases and 6 bases, there was a span of 9 bases. Here the CDR3 reads CASSPGDSNEQFF. CDR3 DNA sequence: TGTGCCAGCTCACCGGGTGACAGCAATGAGCAGTTCTTC.

This clonotype came up many times. The chain links TRBV6-5 to TRBJ1-3, with no clear D. CDR1 and CDR2 from the germline V gene are MNHEY and SVGAGI. CDR3 length: 15 residues. V was cut by 2 bases and J by 0 bases, with 8 bases left in between. The CDR3 nucleotides read TGTGCCAGCAGTTACCAGCCAGACTCTGGAAACACCATATATTTT. This sequence encodes CASSYQPDSGNTIYF.

V gene TRBV20-1 combines with J gene TRBJ2-1; the match to TRBD2 covers 11 bases. The ends lost 4 bases at V and 10 bases at J; junction bases unmatched: 12. Germline V gives CDR1 DFQATT, CDR2 SNEGSKA (reference sequence). CDR3 length: 15 residues. In DNA form, the CDR3 reads TGCAGTGCTACGGCCTGGCTAGCGGGAGGAGGCGAGCAGTTCTTC. Translation gives CSATAWLAGGGEQFF.